This T cell receptor (beta chain) was sequenced for a study of blood T cell repertoires in COVID-19. The method was immunoSEQ multiplex PCR; TCRdb's version includes in-frame clones alone and lacks a portion of them. The table shows about 89,000 clones, with around 75% occurring only once. The CDR3 runs to 15 residues. CDR1 and CDR2 from the germline V gene are SGHAT and FQNNGV. The V gene lost 5 bases and the J gene lost 2 bases, with 15 bases spanning the gap. This clone was found a few times. Enrolled during active infection, Seattle patients were then followed longitudinally. Source material: peripheral blood. The genes are TRBV11-2 and TRBJ2-5; no clear D gene. The TCR comes from a man between 70 and 80 years old with COVID-19, enrolled during active disease. The CDR3 DNA reads as TGTGCCAGCAGCCTCAGGCCCGCCCGACAAGAGACCCAGTACTTC. It yields the protein CASSLRPARQETQYF.